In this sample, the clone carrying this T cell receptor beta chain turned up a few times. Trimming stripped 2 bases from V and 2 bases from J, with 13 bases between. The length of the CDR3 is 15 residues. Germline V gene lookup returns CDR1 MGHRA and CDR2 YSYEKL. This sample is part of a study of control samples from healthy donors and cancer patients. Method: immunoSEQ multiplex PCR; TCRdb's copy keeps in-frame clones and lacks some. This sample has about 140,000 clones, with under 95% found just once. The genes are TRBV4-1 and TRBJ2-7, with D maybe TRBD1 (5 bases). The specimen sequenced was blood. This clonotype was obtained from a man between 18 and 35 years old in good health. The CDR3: CASSQTSTGTYEQYF. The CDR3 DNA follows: TGCGCCAGCAGCCAAACATCCACAGGTACCTACGAGCAGTACTTC.